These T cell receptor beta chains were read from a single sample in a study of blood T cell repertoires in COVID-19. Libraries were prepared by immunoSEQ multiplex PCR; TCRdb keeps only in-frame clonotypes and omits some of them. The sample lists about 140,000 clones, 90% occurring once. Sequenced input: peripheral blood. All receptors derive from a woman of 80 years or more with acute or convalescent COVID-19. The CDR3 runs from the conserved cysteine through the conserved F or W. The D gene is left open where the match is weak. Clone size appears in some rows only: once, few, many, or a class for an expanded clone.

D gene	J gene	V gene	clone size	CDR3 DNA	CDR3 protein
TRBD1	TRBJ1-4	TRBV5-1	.	TGCGCCAGCAGCCGGGACAGGGAGGGTGAAAAACTGTTTTTT	CASSRDREGEKLFF
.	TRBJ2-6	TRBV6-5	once	TGTGCCACCGCCCCTACTCGTCGAGGGGCCAACGTCCTGACTTTC	CATAPTRRGANVLTF
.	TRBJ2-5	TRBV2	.	TGTGCCAGCAGTCCAGCCGGGACAAGGGGAGAGACCCAGTACTTC	CASSPAGTRGETQYF
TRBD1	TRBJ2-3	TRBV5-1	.	TGCGCCAGCAGCATCAGGGGGAACCGGGCAGATACGCAGTATTTT	CASSIRGNRADTQYF
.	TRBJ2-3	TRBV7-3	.	TGTGCCAGCAGCTTAACCCCCTGGCTTAGCACAGATACGCAGTATTTT	CASSLTPWLSTDTQYF
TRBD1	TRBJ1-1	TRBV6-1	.	TGTGCCAGCAGTGAACAGGGGGTCGGAAACACTGAAGCTTTCTTT	CASSEQGVGNTEAFF
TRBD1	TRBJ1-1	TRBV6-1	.	TGTGCCAGCAGTGAAGGCCAGGGGGTCACTGAAGCTTTCTTT	CASSEGQGVTEAFF
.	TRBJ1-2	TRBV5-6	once	TGTGCCAGCAGCTTGGTCGGCCAGGGGCCCTATGGCTACACCTTC	CASSLVGQGPYGYTF
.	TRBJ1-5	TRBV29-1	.	TGCAGCGTTGAAGGCCAGGAGGGCCAGCCCCAGCATTTT	CSVEGQEGQPQHF
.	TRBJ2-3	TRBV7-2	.	TGTGCCAGCAGCTTACGCCTTTTTAGTTCGAGCACAGATACGCAGTATTTT	CASSLRLFSSSTDTQYF
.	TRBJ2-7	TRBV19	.	TGTGCCAGTAGTATAGCAGGACAGTTTAAATCCTACGAGCAGTACTTC	CASSIAGQFKSYEQYF
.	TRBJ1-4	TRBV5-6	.	TGTGCCAGCAGCCGTTCGGACAGAAATAATGAAAAACTGTTTTTT	CASSRSDRNNEKLFF
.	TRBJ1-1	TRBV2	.	TGTGCCAGCGATCGCCAGTTGAACACTGAAGCTTTCTTT	CASDRQLNTEAFF
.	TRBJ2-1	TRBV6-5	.	TGTGCCAGCAGTTACTCTGGCGGCTCCTACAATGAGCAGTTCTTC	CASSYSGGSYNEQFF
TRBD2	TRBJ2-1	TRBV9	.	TGTGCCAGCAGCCCCCGCCCTAGCGGATCCTACAATGAGCAGTTCTTC	CASSPRPSGSYNEQFF
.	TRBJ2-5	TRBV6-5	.	TGTGCCAGCAGACAGGGAGAGACCCAGTACTTC	CASRQGETQYF
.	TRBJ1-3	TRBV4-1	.	TGCGCCAGCAGCCGCGGAGGGCTAGGAAACACCATATATTTT	CASSRGGLGNTIYF
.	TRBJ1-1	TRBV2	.	TGTGCCAGCAGTGTCGAGATGAACACTGAAGCTTTCTTT	CASSVEMNTEAFF